These T cell receptor beta chains were read from a single sample in a study of cytomegalovirus exposure and HLA in healthy donors. TCRdb's table, derived via immunoSEQ multiplex PCR, lists solely in-frame clones and lacks some. Of about 110,000 clones in the sample, around 73% were seen once. The material sequenced was PBMCs. These receptor sequences come from a middle-aged man in good health and CMV-seronegative. CDR3s include the opening cysteine and the closing phenylalanine or tryptophan. The D gene is left open where the match is weak. A clone size is listed for some rows: how often the clone was seen (once, few, many), or a class if it is expanded.

TRBV4-3	TRBJ2-1	NA	NA	CASSQDGGGAYNEQFF	TGCGCCAGCAGCCAAGATGGAGGGGGGGCCTACAATGAGCAGTTCTTC
TRBV28	TRBJ2-7	NA	NA	CASSLRYYEQYF	TGTGCCAGCAGTTTACGTTACTACGAGCAGTACTTC
TRBV15	TRBJ2-5	NA	NA	CATSRGSGIETQYF	TGTGCCACCAGCAGAGGGTCAGGGATTGAGACCCAGTACTTC
TRBV5-1	TRBJ1-4	NA	NA	CASSLERTNEKLFF	TGCGCCAGCAGCTTGGAGAGAACTAATGAAAAACTGTTTTTT
TRBV19	TRBJ2-7	TRBD1	NA	CASSIGIWTGIPYEQYF	TGTGCCAGTAGTATAGGCATCTGGACAGGAATTCCCTACGAGCAGTACTTC
TRBV19	TRBJ2-2	NA	NA	CAGRAGSGTGELFF	TGTGCCGGAAGGGCGGGTTCGGGCACCGGGGAGCTGTTTTTT
TRBV5-6	TRBJ1-4	TRBD1	NA	CASSPTGATNEKLFF	TGTGCCAGCAGCCCAACAGGGGCAACTAATGAAAAACTGTTTTTT
TRBV7-2	TRBJ2-7	TRBD1	NA	CASSPTGGGEQYF	TGTGCCAGCAGCCCGACAGGGGGAGGCGAGCAGTACTTC
TRBV5-6	TRBJ2-1	TRBD2	NA	CASIGPGLAGFEQFF	TGTGCCAGCATCGGCCCGGGACTAGCGGGGTTTGAGCAGTTCTTC
TRBV27	TRBJ2-7	TRBD2	NA	CASRLTGTSSYEQYF	TGTGCCAGCCGCTTAACCGGGACTAGTAGCTACGAGCAGTACTTC
TRBV18	TRBJ2-7	NA	NA	CASSPDNSYEQYF	TGTGCCAGCTCACCAGACAACTCCTACGAGCAGTACTTC
TRBV29-1	TRBJ1-1	NA	NA	CSVDPGHTEAFF	TGCAGCGTTGATCCAGGGCACACTGAAGCTTTCTTT
TRBV5-6	TRBJ2-5	NA	NA	CASSSAVEQYF	TGTGCCAGCAGCTCCGCTGTAGAGCAGTACTTC
TRBV6-6	TRBJ1-2	NA	NA	CASSYGTNNYGYTF	TGTGCCAGCAGTTACGGGACAAATAACTATGGCTACACCTTC
TRBV4-3	TRBJ2-7	TRBD2	NA	CASSQEVQGSGGYEQYF	TGCGCCAGCAGCCAAGAGGTCCAAGGTAGCGGGGGATACGAGCAGTACTTC
TRBV30	TRBJ2-7	TRBD1	NA	CAGDRGFYEQYF	TGTGCGGGGGACAGGGGCTTTTACGAGCAGTACTTC
TRBV7-9	TRBJ1-1	TRBD1	NA	CSSSLVQGGAFF	TGTTCCAGCAGCTTAGTTCAGGGGGGAGCTTTCTTT
TRBV29-1	TRBJ2-3	TRBD1	NA	CSVVGTGSTDTQYF	TGCAGCGTTGTCGGGACAGGGAGCACAGATACGCAGTATTTT
TRBV19	TRBJ1-1	TRBD1	few	CATKDRGNTEAFF	TGTGCCACCAAGGACAGGGGGAACACTGAAGCTTTCTTT
TRBV14	TRBJ1-1	NA	NA	CASSQERVTEAFF	TGTGCCAGCAGCCAGGAGAGGGTGACTGAAGCTTTCTTT
TRBV5-1	TRBJ2-1	TRBD2	NA	CASSFPPSGDVNEQFF	TGCGCCAGCAGCTTCCCCCCTAGCGGGGATGTGAATGAGCAGTTCTTC
TRBV9	TRBJ1-5	NA	few	CASSVAGQGDQPQHF	TGTGCCAGCAGCGTAGCTGGTCAGGGCGATCAGCCCCAGCATTTT
TRBV12-5	TRBJ2-3	TRBD2	NA	CASGLGLPTDTQYF	TGTGCTAGTGGTCTGGGACTACCCACAGATACGCAGTATTTT
TRBV6-1	TRBJ2-7	NA	few	CASSEIYYSSYEQYF	TGTGCCAGCAGTGAGATCTACTATAGCTCCTACGAGCAGTACTTC
TRBV6-5	TRBJ1-4	TRBD1	NA	CASRSTGGYEKLFF	TGTGCCAGCAGGTCGACAGGGGGCTATGAAAAACTGTTTTTT
TRBV19	TRBJ1-2	NA	NA	CASSTRGHYGYTF	TGTGCCAGTAGTACCAGGGGCCACTATGGCTACACCTTC
TRBV5-1	TRBJ2-1	NA	few	CASSLGLSYNEQFF	TGCGCCAGCAGCTTGGGACTATCCTACAATGAGCAGTTCTTC
TRBV5-1	TRBJ2-7	NA	NA	CASSLGRDGSELHEQYF	TGCGCCAGCAGCTTGGGCCGCGACGGGTCTGAGCTGCACGAGCAGTACTTC
TRBV27	TRBJ2-4	TRBD1	NA	CASSQRQGGIQYF	TGTGCCAGCAGTCAACGACAGGGCGGCATTCAGTACTTC
TRBV19	TRBJ2-2	TRBD1	NA	CASSITGAGELFF	TGTGCCAGTAGTATTACAGGGGCCGGGGAGCTGTTTTTT
TRBV29-1	TRBJ1-4	NA	NA	CSVARDEKLFF	TGCAGCGTTGCCCGTGATGAAAAACTGTTTTTT
TRBV29-1	TRBJ2-5	TRBD1	NA	CSVEGGQESAQVETQYF	TGCAGCGTTGAAGGGGGACAGGAATCTGCCCAAGTGGAGACCCAGTACTTC
TRBV29-1	TRBJ1-5	NA	NA	CSATTGSSNQPQHF	TGCAGCGCAACAACAGGGAGCAGCAATCAGCCCCAGCATTTT
TRBV18	TRBJ1-1	NA	NA	CASSPQQSSEAFF	TGTGCCAGCTCACCACAACAGAGCTCTGAAGCTTTCTTT
TRBV19	TRBJ1-5	NA	NA	CASRNTQGVNQPQHF	TGTGCCAGTAGGAATACACAGGGAGTGAATCAGCCCCAGCATTTT
TRBV28	TRBJ2-3	TRBD1	NA	CASSFEGAGDTQYF	TGTGCCAGCAGTTTTGAGGGGGCTGGGGATACGCAGTATTTT
TRBV6-5	TRBJ2-1	NA	NA	CASSYSRGNEQFF	TGTGCCAGCAGTTACTCGCGAGGGAATGAGCAGTTCTTC
TRBV11-3	TRBJ2-2	NA	NA	CASSLGATVTGELFF	TGTGCCAGCAGCTTAGGAGCGACAGTCACCGGGGAGCTGTTTTTT
TRBV4-3	TRBJ1-2	TRBD1	NA	CASGGFGTGYEFNYGYTF	TGCGCCAGCGGAGGTTTTGGGACAGGGTACGAATTTAACTATGGCTACACCTTC
TRBV10-3	TRBJ2-7	NA	NA	CAIRGSSYEQYF	TGTGCCATCCGGGGATCCTCCTACGAGCAGTACTTC
TRBV7-7	TRBJ2-2	NA	once	CASSLERGGELFF	TGTGCTAGCAGCTTAGAGCGCGGCGGGGAGCTGTTTTTT
TRBV15	TRBJ2-5	NA	NA	CATKRGTGNQETQYF	TGTGCCACCAAGCGGGGGACAGGGAACCAAGAGACCCAGTACTTC
TRBV7-6	TRBJ2-7	NA	NA	CASSLYQGRTYEQYF	TGTGCCAGCAGCTTATACCAGGGGCGAACCTACGAGCAGTACTTC
TRBV6-5	TRBJ2-7	TRBD1	NA	CASSYSGQGYEQYF	TGTGCCAGCAGTTACTCGGGACAGGGTTACGAGCAGTACTTC
TRBV5-8	TRBJ1-5	NA	NA	CASSLGQASNQPQHF	TGTGCCAGCAGCTTGGGGCAGGCTAGCAATCAGCCCCAGCATTTT
TRBV4-3	TRBJ2-4	NA	once	CASSQVIGAKNIQYF	TGCGCCAGCAGCCAAGTTATCGGGGCCAAAAACATTCAGTACTTC
TRBV30	TRBJ2-2	NA	NA	CASGLPTGELFF	TGTGCCTCGGGACTTCCCACCGGGGAGCTGTTTTTT
TRBV6-1	TRBJ1-1	NA	once	CASKGETEAFF	TGTGCCAGCAAGGGGGAAACTGAAGCTTTCTTT
TRBV6-4	TRBJ1-4	NA	NA	CASSDSWGESSRLATNEKLFF	TGTGCCAGCAGTGACTCTTGGGGGGAATCGTCGAGGTTGGCAACTAATGAAAAACTGTTTTTT
TRBV29-1	TRBJ2-7	NA	NA	CSVERAGKAVSSYEQYF	TGCAGCGTTGAAAGGGCAGGGAAGGCGGTGAGCTCCTACGAGCAGTACTTC
TRBV4-1	TRBJ1-3	NA	once	CASSQEERNTIYF	TGCGCCAGCAGCCAAGAAGAGAGAAACACCATATATTTT
TRBV7-9	TRBJ2-2	TRBD2	NA	CASSPLGLAGTGELFF	TGTGCCAGCAGCCCCCTGGGACTAGCGGGGACCGGGGAGCTGTTTTTT
TRBV5-1	TRBJ1-2	NA	NA	CASSTGGYGYTF	TGCGCCAGCAGCACCGGGGGGTATGGCTACACCTTC
TRBV5-1	TRBJ2-7	TRBD1	NA	CANRDRDIYEQYF	TGCGCCAATCGGGACAGGGATATATACGAGCAGTACTTC
TRBV9	TRBJ2-5	TRBD2	few	CASSVDPAGSGETQYF	TGTGCCAGCAGCGTAGACCCAGCGGGGTCGGGGGAGACCCAGTACTTC
TRBV30	TRBJ1-5	NA	NA	CAWSAQGDQPQHF	TGTGCCTGGAGTGCACAGGGTGATCAGCCCCAGCATTTT
TRBV9	TRBJ2-1	NA	NA	CASSVQGSHNEQFF	TGTGCCAGCAGCGTCCAGGGGAGTCACAATGAGCAGTTCTTC
TRBV28	TRBJ1-1	TRBD1	NA	CASSPPGQSMNTEAFF	TGTGCCAGCAGTCCTCCGGGACAGTCCATGAACACTGAAGCTTTCTTT
TRBV25-1	TRBJ1-6	TRBD1	NA	CASSGGQGDNSPLHF	TGTGCCAGCAGTGGGGGACAGGGGGATAATTCACCCCTCCACTTT
TRBV5-1	TRBJ2-7	NA	NA	CASSLGGKGISYEQYF	TGCGCCAGCAGCTTGGGAGGGAAAGGGATCTCCTACGAGCAGTACTTC